These 3 T cell receptor beta chains originate from one sample sequenced in a study of CD8+ T cells in alopecia areata. Treatment indicated: oral pan-JAK inhibitor, 5-10 mg twice daily. RNA was extracted and reverse transcribed into cDNA as the sequencing template. Sequenced by immunoSEQ multiplex PCR; TCRdb stores in-frame clones only, minus some. Counted here are roughly 110,000 clones, less than 90% occurring once; the ten biggest clones make up about 24%. The material sequenced was CD8+ T cells sorted from blood, taken at week 24, from a patient treated with tofacitinib. The receptors were gathered from a human donor with alopecia areata.

This clone was picked up a small number of times. This chain joins TRBV7-3 and TRBJ2-7; 9 bases fit TRBD2. This CDR3 contains 15 residues. Trimming cost V 2 bases and J 5 bases; bases outside gene matches: 7. Germline loops: CDR1 SGHTA, CDR2 FQGTGA. The CDR3 spells CASSLAGGPAHEQYF. The CDR3 coding sequence is TGTGCCAGCAGCTTAGCGGGGGGGCCCGCGCACGAGCAGTACTTC.

The gene calls are TRBV5-5 and TRBJ2-7, with 12 bases lining up with TRBD1. Germline CDR1 reads SGHKS; CDR2 reads YYEKEE (reference sequence). This CDR3 is 15 amino acids long. V was clipped by 4 bases and J by 4 bases; unmatched bases: 6. CDR3: CASSRGQGASYEQYF. In nucleotides, the CDR3 is TGTGCCAGCAGCAGGGGACAGGGGGCGAGTTACGAGCAGTACTTC.

V and J are TRBV23-1 and TRBJ1-5; D is undetermined. TRBV23-1 is noted as an ORF with a role that remains uncertain. The CDR3 has 16 amino acids. This CDR3 reads CANIVYPKGSNQPQHF. The CDR3 nucleotides read TGCGCGAACATCGTATACCCTAAAGGTAGCAATCAGCCCCAGCATTTT.